This T cell receptor (beta chain) was captured by sequencing in a study of read filtering for tumor transcriptome and immune sequencing. This clonotype was counted at least ten times. Its target is unknown. Germline V gene sequence: CDR1 SQVTM, CDR2 ANQGSEA. The CDR3 has 12 amino acids. The V end was cut by 4 bases, the J end by 7 bases, with 11 bases between. The study's findings and limits: In IR-seq, single-read clonotypes were roughly 82% of clonotypes but around 4% of reads. Compared with RNA-seq, IR-seq gave much higher clonotype depth and reliability.

Molecular barcoded adaptors covering alpha/delta and beta/gamma chains were used on about 390 ng RNA. One entry per CDR3 protein, called by TCRdb with MiXCR from the reads. The data show around 130,000 distinct CDR3 sequences, with roughly 13% seen just once and roughly 11% held by the top ten. This TCR was recovered from a donor at least 40 years old with multiple myeloma. Material for sequencing was a population of CD138-negative cells sorted from bone marrow. The rearrangement joins TRBV29-1 to TRBJ2-1, with no clear D. CDR3 sequence: CSVVTPPNEQFF. The DNA for the CDR3 is TGCAGCGTTGTAACTCCGCCGAATGAGCAGTTCTTC.